This section outlines one T cell receptor (beta chain) sequence together with its context. Germline CDR1 reads MNHEY; CDR2 reads SVGAGI. V was shortened by 6 bases and J by 4 bases, with 16 bases between the two germline ends. There are 15 residues in the CDR3. These data belong to a study of identifying expanded T cells in peripheral blood. Sequencing used immunoSEQ multiplex PCR; TCRdb keeps in-frame clones, though not all of them. The sample lists 90,000 to 100,000 clones; roughly 90% were seen once. The clonotype was recovered from a person between 18 and 75 years old in good health. The chain uses TRBV6-5 and TRBJ1-3, with D possibly matching TRBD1 (6 bases). The sequenced sample was blood. The CDR3 coding sequence is TGTGCCAGCAGAAACGGGGGGCTGGGAGGAAACACCATATATTTT. This codes for CASRNGGLGGNTIYF.